The present entry profiles one TCR beta chain with its context. V shed 9 bases, J shed 3 bases, and the junction held 6 bases outside the gene matches. Germline V lookup: CDR1 MNHEY, CDR2 SVGAGI. CDR3 length: 14 amino acids. In the original processing: Scientists estimated how many nucleated cells there were by amplifying reference gene primers. The data were produced by immunoSEQ multiplex PCR, yet TCRdb's version contains in-frame clones alone and is incomplete. The D gene and trimming were derived from the DNA, and the V and J assignments and clone size from that table. Here the sample spans fewer than 300,000 clones, around 87% being singletons. This specimen comes from a study of blood T cell repertoires in COVID-19. Study details: Samples of COVID-19 (acute and convalescent) were obtained from the United States, Italy and Spain. T cells, B-cell-depleted T cells, or PBMCs provided the cDNA or gDNA that served as material.

The TCR was taken from a woman aged 50 to 65 with acute or convalescent COVID-19. The specimen was peripheral blood. The J gene is TRBJ2-3, the V gene TRBV6-5; 10 bases map to TRBD2. CDR3 sequence (DNA): TGTGCCAGTCTAGCGGGAGAGGGGACAGATACGCAGTATTTT. Its translation is CASLAGEGTDTQYF.